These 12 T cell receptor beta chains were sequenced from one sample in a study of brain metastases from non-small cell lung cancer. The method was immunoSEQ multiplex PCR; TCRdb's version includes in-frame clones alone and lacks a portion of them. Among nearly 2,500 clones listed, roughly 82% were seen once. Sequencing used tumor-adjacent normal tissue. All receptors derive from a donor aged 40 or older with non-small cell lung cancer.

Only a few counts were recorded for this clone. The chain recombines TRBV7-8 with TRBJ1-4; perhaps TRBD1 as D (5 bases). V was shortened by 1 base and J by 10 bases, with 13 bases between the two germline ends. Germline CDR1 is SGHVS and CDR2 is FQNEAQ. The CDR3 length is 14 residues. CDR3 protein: CASSLESLGGKLFF. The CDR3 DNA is TGTGCCAGCAGCTTAGAAAGTCTTGGGGGAAAACTGTTTTTT.

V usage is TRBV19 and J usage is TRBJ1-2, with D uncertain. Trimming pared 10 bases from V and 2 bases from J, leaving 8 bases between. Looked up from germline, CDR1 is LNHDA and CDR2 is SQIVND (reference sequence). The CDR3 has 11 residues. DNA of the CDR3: TGTGCCACCGAAGAGAACTATGGCTACACCTTC. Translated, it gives CATEENYGYTF.

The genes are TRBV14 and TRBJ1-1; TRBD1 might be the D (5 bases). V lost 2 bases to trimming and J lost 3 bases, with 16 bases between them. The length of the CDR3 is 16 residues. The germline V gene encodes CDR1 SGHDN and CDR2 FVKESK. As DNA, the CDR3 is TGTGCCAGCAGCCAAACAAATTGGGACGGACACACTGAAGCTTTCTTT. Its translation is CASSQTNWDGHTEAFF.

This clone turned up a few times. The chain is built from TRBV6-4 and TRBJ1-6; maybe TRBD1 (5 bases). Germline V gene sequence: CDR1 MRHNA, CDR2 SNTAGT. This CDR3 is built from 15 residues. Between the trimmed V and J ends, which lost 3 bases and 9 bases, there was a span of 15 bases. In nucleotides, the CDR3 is TGTGCCAGCAGTGAATGGGGGGGGTTATCTTCACCCCTCCACTTT. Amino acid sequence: CASSEWGGLSSPLHF.

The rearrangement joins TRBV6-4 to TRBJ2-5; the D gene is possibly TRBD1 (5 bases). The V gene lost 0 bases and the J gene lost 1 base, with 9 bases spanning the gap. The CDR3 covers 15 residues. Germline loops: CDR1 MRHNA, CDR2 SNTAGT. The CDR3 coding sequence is TGTGCCAGCAGTGACTCGAAGACAGCCCAAGAGACCCAGTACTTC. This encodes CASSDSKTAQETQYF.

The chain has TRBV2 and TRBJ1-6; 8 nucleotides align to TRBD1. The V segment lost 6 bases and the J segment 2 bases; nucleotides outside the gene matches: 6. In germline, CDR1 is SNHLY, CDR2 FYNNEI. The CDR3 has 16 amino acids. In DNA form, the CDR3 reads TGTGCCAGCAGACCCCCAGGGGGCACCTATAATTCACCCCTCCACTTT. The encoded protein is CASRPPGGTYNSPLHF. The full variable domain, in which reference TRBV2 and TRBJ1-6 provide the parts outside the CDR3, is EPEVTQTPSHQVTQMGQEVILRCVPISNHLYFYWYRQILGQKVEFLVSFYNNEISEKSEIFDDQFSVERPDGSNFTLKIRSTKLEDSAMYFCASRPPGGTYNSPLHFGNGTRLTVT.

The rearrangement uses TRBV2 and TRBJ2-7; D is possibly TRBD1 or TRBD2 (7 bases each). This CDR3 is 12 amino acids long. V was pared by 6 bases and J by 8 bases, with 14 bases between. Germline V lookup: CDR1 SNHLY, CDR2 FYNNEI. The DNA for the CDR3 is TGTGCCAGCAGAGGGGACAGCGGGAAGCAGTACTTC. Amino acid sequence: CASRGDSGKQYF.

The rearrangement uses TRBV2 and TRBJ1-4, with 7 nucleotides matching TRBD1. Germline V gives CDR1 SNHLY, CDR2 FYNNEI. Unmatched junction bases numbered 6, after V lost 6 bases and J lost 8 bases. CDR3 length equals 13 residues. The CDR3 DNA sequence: TGTGCCAGCAGGTACAGGGGAGGCGAAAAACTGTTTTTT. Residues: CASRYRGGEKLFF.

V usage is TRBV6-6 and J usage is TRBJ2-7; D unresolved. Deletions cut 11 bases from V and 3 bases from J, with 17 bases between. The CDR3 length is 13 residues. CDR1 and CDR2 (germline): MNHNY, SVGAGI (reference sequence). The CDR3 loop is CAAGLGRLYEQYV. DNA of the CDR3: TGTGCCGCCGGGCTAGGGCGTCTCTACGAGCAGTACGTC.

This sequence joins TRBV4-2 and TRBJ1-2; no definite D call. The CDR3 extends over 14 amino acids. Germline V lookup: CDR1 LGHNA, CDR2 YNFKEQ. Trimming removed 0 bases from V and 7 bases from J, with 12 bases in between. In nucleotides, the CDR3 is TGTGCCAGCAGCCAAGAGGGAGGGATAATTGGCTACACCTTC. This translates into CASSQEGGIIGYTF.

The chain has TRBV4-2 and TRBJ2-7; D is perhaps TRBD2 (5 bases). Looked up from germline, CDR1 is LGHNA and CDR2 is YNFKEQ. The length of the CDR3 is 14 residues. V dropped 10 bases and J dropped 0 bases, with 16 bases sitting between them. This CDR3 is CATMKTGSSYEQYF. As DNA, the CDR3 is TGTGCCACCATGAAAACGGGAAGCTCCTACGAGCAGTACTTC.

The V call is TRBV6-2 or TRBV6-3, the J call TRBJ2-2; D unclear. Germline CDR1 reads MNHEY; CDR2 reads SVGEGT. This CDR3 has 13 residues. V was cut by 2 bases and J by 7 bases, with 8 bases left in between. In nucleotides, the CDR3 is TGTGCCAGCAGTTACGTGGGAATCGGGGAGCTGTTTTTT. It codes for CASSYVGIGELFF.